These 22 T cell receptor beta chains originate from one sample sequenced in a study of cytomegalovirus exposure and HLA in healthy donors. The PCR was carried out with 60 Vbeta primers and 13 Jbeta primers. The protocol was immunoSEQ multiplex PCR, while the TCRdb copy is restricted to in-frame clones and leaves out a portion. The table has 95,000 to 110,000 clones, roughly 80% seen once. Sequenced: PBMCs. The receptors were sampled from a man aged 25-40 years in good health and CMV-seronegative.

This clone was picked up a small number of times. The chain couples TRBV2 to TRBJ1-5, with D unclear. The CDR3 consists of 10 residues. V gave up 11 bases and J gave up 9 bases, with 11 bases separating them. Germline V gene data show CDR1 as SNHLY and CDR2 as FYNNEI. The DNA for the CDR3 is TGTGCCCCGGTACGAGGGCCCCAGCATTTT. It codes for CAPVRGPQHF.

The V gene is TRBV4-1, the J gene TRBJ2-5; tentatively, D is TRBD1 (6 bases). V lost 4 bases to trimming and J lost 10 bases, with 22 bases between them. This CDR3 has 15 residues. Germline V gives CDR1 MGHRA, CDR2 YSYEKL. This CDR3 reads CASSPGGQSYDSQYF. The CDR3 nucleotides are TGCGCCAGCAGCCCAGGAGGACAGAGCTACGACAGCCAGTACTTC.

This rearrangement joins TRBV6-1 to TRBJ2-7; TRBD2 aligns across 9 bases. This CDR3 has 15 amino acids. Germline CDR1 is MNHNS and CDR2 is SASEGT. V was clipped by 1 base and J by 5 bases; unmatched bases: 6. The CDR3 loop reads CASSEGLAGFHEQYF. The CDR3 region has the DNA TGTGCCAGCAGTGAAGGGCTAGCGGGATTCCACGAGCAGTACTTC.

This clone came up once. The rearrangement joins TRBV28 to TRBJ1-5, with 8 bases matching TRBD1. This CDR3 spans 16 amino acids. Germline lookup yields CDR1 MDHEN and CDR2 SYDVKM. J lost 2 bases, V lost 4 bases, and 7 bases had no gene match. CDR3 loop: CASSYRGMIGNQPQHF. The CDR3 DNA is TGTGCCAGCAGTTACAGGGGGATGATAGGCAATCAGCCCCAGCATTTT.

The chain has TRBV7-9 and TRBJ2-7; D is ambiguous. Deletions cut 1 base from V and 4 bases from J, with 5 bases between. CDR3 size: 12 residues. Per germline, CDR1 SEHNR and CDR2 FQNEAQ (reference sequence). The CDR3 reads CASSLVLYEQYF. CDR3 DNA: TGTGCCAGCAGCTTAGTCCTGTACGAGCAGTACTTC.

The rearrangement links TRBV5-8 to TRBJ1-5, with 8 bases aligning to TRBD1. Germline lookup yields CDR1 SGHTS and CDR2 YDEGEE. V gave up 0 bases and J gave up 6 bases; unmatched junction bases: 5. CDR3 length: 15 residues. In DNA form, the CDR3 reads TGTGCCAGCAGCTTGGTATCAGGGGGCTTTCAGCCCCAGCATTTT. It is translated as CASSLVSGGFQPQHF.

V is TRBV4-1 and J is TRBJ2-1, with 11 bases matching TRBD2. V lost 2 bases to trimming and J lost 7 bases; unmatched junction nucleotides: 10. The CDR3 is made up of 17 amino acids. Germline V gene sequence: CDR1 MGHRA, CDR2 YSYEKL. This chain's CDR3 is CASSQIIAGGRWNEQFF. The CDR3 DNA sequence: TGCGCCAGCAGCCAAATTATAGCGGGAGGGCGATGGAATGAGCAGTTCTTC.

The rearrangement joins TRBV7-8 to TRBJ2-7, with TRBD2 matching over 9 bases. The junction had 7 bases not matched to a gene; V was cut back by 5 bases and J by 2 bases. Germline lookup yields CDR1 SGHVS and CDR2 FQNEAQ. This CDR3 is built from 15 residues. In DNA form, the CDR3 reads TGTGCCAGCAGCGTGGGGACTAGCTACACCTACGAGCAGTACTTC. Translation gives CASSVGTSYTYEQYF.

The chain has TRBV7-8 and TRBJ2-1, with 7 bases that match TRBD1. Germline-derived CDR1 and CDR2 are SGHVS and FQNEAQ. CDR3 size: 15 residues. V trimming: 2 bases; J trimming: 1 base; junction bases outside the gene matches: 2. The CDR3 loop reads CASSLLTGSYNEQFF. CDR3 coding DNA: TGTGCCAGCAGCTTATTGACAGGGTCCTACAATGAGCAGTTCTTC.

The chain has TRBV10-1 and TRBJ2-7; possibly TRBD2 for D (5 bases). V was clipped by 4 bases and J by 7 bases, with 14 bases between them. The CDR3 covers 13 residues. Germline V lookup: CDR1 WNHNN, CDR2 SYGVQD (reference sequence). The CDR3 DNA sequence: TGCGCCAGCAGTGTGAGGGCCCGGGGAGAGCAGTACTTC. This codes for CASSVRARGEQYF.

The V gene is TRBV10-2, the J gene TRBJ2-7, with D unclear. Trimming shortened V by 2 bases and J by 0 bases, and 5 bases separated the two germline ends. CDR3 length: 13 residues. CDR1 and CDR2 from the germline V gene are WSHSY and SAAADI. The CDR3 protein is CASSEGSSYEQYF. The CDR3, as DNA: TGCGCCAGCAGTGAGGGCAGCTCCTACGAGCAGTACTTC.

The genes are TRBV4-2 and TRBJ2-1, with D unresolved. V was pared by 0 bases and J by 10 bases, with 10 bases between. The length of the CDR3 is 13 residues. The germline CDR1 and CDR2 sequences are LGHNA and YNFKEQ. The CDR3 spells CASSQDQAREQFF. For the CDR3, the DNA is TGTGCCAGCAGCCAAGATCAAGCACGAGAGCAGTTCTTC.

This clone has just one count. The rearrangement joins TRBV6-5 to TRBJ2-7, with TRBD2 identical over 8 bases. There are 15 residues in the CDR3. V lost 10 bases to trimming and J lost 0 bases; unmatched junction nucleotides: 11. The germline CDR1 and CDR2 sequences are MNHEY and SVGAGI. In nucleotides, the CDR3 is TGTGCCACGTCCCTTAACAGCGGGAGCTCCTACGAGCAGTACTTC. Translation: CATSLNSGSSYEQYF.

V usage is TRBV30 and J usage is TRBJ2-5; no clear D. Looked up from germline, CDR1 is GTSNPN and CDR2 is SVGIG (reference sequence). Trimming removed 2 bases from V and 0 bases from J, with 7 bases in between. The CDR3 sequence is 13 residues long. The CDR3: CAWSNRNQETQYF. Here the CDR3 DNA reads TGTGCCTGGAGTAATAGAAACCAAGAGACCCAGTACTTC.

The gene calls are TRBV1 and TRBJ2-7; the table calls TRBD2, which could not be checked here. TRBV1 is deemed a pseudogene. The CDR3 runs to 17 residues. In DNA form, the CDR3 reads TGCACCAGCAGCCAAGATCCTCCCCTAGCGGGAGGGGGAGAGCAGTACTTC. This codes for CTSSQDPPLAGGGEQYF.

The chain uses TRBV10-1 and TRBJ2-7; 8 positions match TRBD1. V lost 3 bases and J lost 5; bases outside the gene matches: 3. Germline assignment: CDR1 WNHNN and CDR2 SYGVQD (reference sequence). This CDR3 has 13 amino acids. CDR3 nucleotide sequence: TGCGCCAGCAGTGATGGACAGGGCAACGAGCAGTACTTC. This gives the protein CASSDGQGNEQYF.

This chain connects TRBV5-1 to TRBJ1-4, with D unclear. Germline assignment: CDR1 SGHRS and CDR2 YFSETQ. The CDR3 loop spans 18 amino acids. The V gene lost 5 bases and the J gene lost 1 base, with 21 bases spanning the gap. The CDR3 protein is CASRPITGPGGTNEKLFF. Written as DNA, the CDR3 is TGCGCCAGCAGGCCAATAACCGGCCCCGGAGGAACTAATGAAAAACTGTTTTTT. The entire variable domain, with the rest obtained from reference TRBV5-1 and TRBJ1-4, is as follows: KAGVTQTPRYLIKTRGQQVTLSCSPISGHRSVSWYQQTPGQGLQFLFEYFSETQRNKGNFPGRFSGRQFSNSRSEMNVSTLELGDSALYLCASRPITGPGGTNEKLFFGSGTQLSVL.

The chain links TRBV5-1 to TRBJ2-5, with 7 positions matching TRBD1. J lost 4 bases, V lost 4 bases, and 7 bases had no gene match. Per the germline V gene, CDR1 is SGHRS and CDR2 is YFSETQ. There are 14 residues in the CDR3. CDR3 protein: CASSVSTGPETQYF. In DNA form, the CDR3 reads TGCGCCAGCAGCGTTTCGACAGGGCCAGAGACCCAGTACTTC.

V gene TRBV4-2 combines with J gene TRBJ2-3; the D gene is possibly TRBD2 (6 bases). CDR1 LGHNA and CDR2 YNFKEQ come from the germline V gene. This CDR3 comprises 17 residues. V lost 0 bases to trimming and J lost 3 bases, with 16 bases between them. CDR3 nucleotides: TGTGCCAGCAGCCAAGATCGAGTCCTAGCGCCGACAGATACGCAGTATTTT. Its translation is CASSQDRVLAPTDTQYF.

The rearrangement uses TRBV27 and TRBJ2-1; D unresolved. CDR1 MNHEY and CDR2 SMNVEV come from the germline V gene (reference sequence). V was pared by 8 bases and J by 9 bases, with 11 bases between. CDR3 length: 11 amino acids. CDR3 residues: CASRYTSEQFF. Written as DNA, the CDR3 is TGTGCCAGCCGATACACCAGTGAGCAGTTCTTC.

This CDR3 is CASSLGYSALFNEQFF. Written as DNA, the CDR3 is TGTGCCAGCAGCTTGGGTTACTCCGCCCTCTTCAATGAGCAGTTCTTC. The chain couples TRBV5-8 to TRBJ2-1; no reliable D call. Trimming removed 0 bases at V and 6 bases at J, with 16 bases between. This CDR3 comprises 16 residues. The germline CDR1 and CDR2 sequences are SGHTS and YDEGEE.

In DNA form, the CDR3 reads TGTGCCACCAGCAGAGATGCGGGAGTCGGCACAGATACGCAGTATTTT. Its translation: CATSRDAGVGTDTQYF. V is TRBV15 and J is TRBJ2-3; 7 positions match TRBD2. Germline trimming cut 0 bases from V and 1 base from J; bases unmatched to any gene: 4. The CDR3 loop spans 16 amino acids. The germline CDR1 and CDR2 sequences are LNHNV and YYDKDF (reference sequence).